Listed below are T cell receptor beta chains from one sample, sequenced in a study of blood T cell repertoires in COVID-19. The repertoire was sequenced with immunoSEQ multiplex PCR; TCRdb's copy has only in-frame clones and lacks some. The sample holds 150,000 to 200,000 clones, around 87% seen once. The sequenced sample was PBMCs or T cells enriched from blood (not recorded which). The receptors were gathered from a woman aged 45-60 years who had recovered from COVID-19. The CDR3 runs from the conserved cysteine through the conserved F or W.

cdr3_length	v_call	j_call	cdr3_aa
12	TRBV6-2/TRBV6-3	TRBJ2-7	CASSSPNYEQYF
15	TRBV24-1	TRBJ2-3	CATSGLAGGQDTQYF
14	TRBV27	TRBJ1-2	CASRSSGTMGGYTF
16	TRBV28	TRBJ2-7	CASSPLLAGGRVEQYF
14	TRBV5-1	TRBJ2-3	CASSPGSNTDTQYF
16	TRBV2	TRBJ1-5	CASSDVRDRGLKPQHF
17	TRBV3-1/TRBV3-2	TRBJ1-1	CASSQLPGGCENTEAFF
15	TRBV13	TRBJ2-7	CASSPTGLANSEQYF
13	TRBV5-4	TRBJ2-1	CASSPEGADEQFF
14	TRBV18	TRBJ1-1	CASSPLDISTEAFF